This T cell receptor beta chain was sequenced for a study of beta chain features in type 1 diabetes. Overall study results and limits: PCR might favor shorter templates, but any such skew would affect patients and controls equally.

Notes on this clone: Its antigen is currently unknown.

cDNA synthesis used the whole RNA isolate, giving expressed TCRB sequences. Some clones are missing from TCRdb's copy, which holds only in-frame ones; the method was immunoSEQ multiplex PCR. The sample contains some 270,000 clones, 7.5% to 9.5% of which appear only once. CD45RO/CCR7/CD25/CD127/CD95/CD27 staining was used to isolate CD4+ naive, central memory, regulatory and stem cell-like memory cells by sorting. The CDR3 covers 13 residues. Germline CDR1 and CDR2: LNHDA and SQIVND (reference sequence). Trimming removed 9 bases from V and 4 bases from J; junction bases left unmatched: 6. The chain employs TRBV19 and TRBJ2-1; 7 bases match TRBD1. The sequenced material came from central memory CD4+ T cells from blood. This clonotype originated in a woman aged 18-30 years in good health. CDR3 sequence reads: CASHTGQYNEQFF. CDR3 DNA sequence: TGTGCCAGCCATACGGGACAGTACAATGAGCAGTTCTTC.